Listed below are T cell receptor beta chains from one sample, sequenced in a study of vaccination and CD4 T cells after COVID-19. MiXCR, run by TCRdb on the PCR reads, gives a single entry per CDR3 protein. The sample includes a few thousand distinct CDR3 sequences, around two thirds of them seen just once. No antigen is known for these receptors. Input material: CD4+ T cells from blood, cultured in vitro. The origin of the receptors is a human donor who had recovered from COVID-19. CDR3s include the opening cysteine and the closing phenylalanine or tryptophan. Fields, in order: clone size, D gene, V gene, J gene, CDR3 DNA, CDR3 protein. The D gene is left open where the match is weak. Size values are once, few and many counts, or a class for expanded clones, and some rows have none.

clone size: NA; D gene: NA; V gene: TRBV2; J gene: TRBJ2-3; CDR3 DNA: TGTGCCAGCAGAAACCTAGGGCCAGATACGCAGTATTTT; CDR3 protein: CASRNLGPDTQYF
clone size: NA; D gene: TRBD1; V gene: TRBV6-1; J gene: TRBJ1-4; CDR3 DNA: TGTGCCAGCAGGGGCGGTGGGACAGGCCTCTTGAAGAAACTGTTTTTT; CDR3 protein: CASRGGGTGLLKKLFF
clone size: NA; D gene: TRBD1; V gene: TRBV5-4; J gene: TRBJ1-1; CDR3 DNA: TGTGCCAGCAGCCCTAAGGACAGGGGAGGAGCTGAAGCTTTCTTT; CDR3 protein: CASSPKDRGGAEAFF
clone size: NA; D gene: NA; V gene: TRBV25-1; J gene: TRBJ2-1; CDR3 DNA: TGTGCCAGCAGTGACGGGTACAATGAGCAGTTCTTC; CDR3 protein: CASSDGYNEQFF
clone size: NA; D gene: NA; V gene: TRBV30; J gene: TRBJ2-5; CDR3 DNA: TGTGCCTGGGATATCGGCGTCGAGACCCAGTACTTC; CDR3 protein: CAWDIGVETQYF
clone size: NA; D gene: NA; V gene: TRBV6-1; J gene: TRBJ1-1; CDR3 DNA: TGTGCCAGCAGCGTACAGGGAGTAAGGACTGAAGCTTTCTTT; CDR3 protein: CASSVQGVRTEAFF
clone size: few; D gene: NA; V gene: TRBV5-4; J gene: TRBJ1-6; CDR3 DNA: TGTGCCAGCAGCTTGTACAGCGCCGCGGGGAATTCACCCCTCCACTTT; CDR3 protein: CASSLYSAAGNSPLHF
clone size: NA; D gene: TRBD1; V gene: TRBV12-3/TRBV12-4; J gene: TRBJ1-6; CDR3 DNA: TGTGCCAGCAGCCCCTCGTGGAGGACAGGGGGGGAATCACCCCTCCACTTT; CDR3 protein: CASSPSWRTGGESPLHF
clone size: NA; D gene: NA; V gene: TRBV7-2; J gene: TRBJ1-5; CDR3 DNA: TGTGCCAGCAGCTTACATCCCTCCAGGAGCAATCAGCCCCAGCATTTT; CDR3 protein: CASSLHPSRSNQPQHF
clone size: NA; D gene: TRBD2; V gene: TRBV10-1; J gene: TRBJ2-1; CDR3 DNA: TGCGCCAGCAGTGCCCATCATAGCGGGACCTACAATGAGCAGTTCTTC; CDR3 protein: CASSAHHSGTYNEQFF
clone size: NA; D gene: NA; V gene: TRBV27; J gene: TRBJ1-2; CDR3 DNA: TGTGCCAGCGGGTCAGGCGGCTATGGCTACACCTTC; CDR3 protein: CASGSGGYGYTF
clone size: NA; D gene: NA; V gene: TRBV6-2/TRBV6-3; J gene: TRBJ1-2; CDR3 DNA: TGTGCCAGCAGGCCAGCCACCCCAAACTATGGCTACACCTTC; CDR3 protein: CASRPATPNYGYTF
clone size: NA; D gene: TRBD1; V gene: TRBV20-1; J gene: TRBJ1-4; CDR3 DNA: TGCAGGAGGGACAGGGGGCGACGCGAGAAAGAAAAACTGTTTTTT; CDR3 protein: CRRDRGRREKEKLFF
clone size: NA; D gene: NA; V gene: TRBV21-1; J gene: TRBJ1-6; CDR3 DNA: TGTGCCAGCAGCAACAACCTACGGGGGGGTAGTAATTCACCCCTCCACTTT; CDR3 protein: CASSNNLRGGSNSPLHF
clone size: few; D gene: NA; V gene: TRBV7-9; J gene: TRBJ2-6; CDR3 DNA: TGTGCCAGCACCATCTCCTCTGGGGCCAACGTCCTGACTTTC; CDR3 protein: CASTISSGANVLTF
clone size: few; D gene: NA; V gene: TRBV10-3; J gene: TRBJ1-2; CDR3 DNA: TGTGCCATCAGTGACCCGGGGTGGCAATACTATGGCTACACCTTC; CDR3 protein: CAISDPGWQYYGYTF
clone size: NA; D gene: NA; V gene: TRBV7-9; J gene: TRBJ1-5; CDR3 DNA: TGTGCCAGCAGCTCCCTGTGGGACACCAATCAGCCCCAGCATTTT; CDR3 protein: CASSSLWDTNQPQHF
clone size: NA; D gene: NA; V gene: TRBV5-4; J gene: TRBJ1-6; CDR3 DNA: TGTGCCAGCAGTCCGGACAGCGGTAATTCACCCCTCCACTTT; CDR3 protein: CASSPDSGNSPLHF
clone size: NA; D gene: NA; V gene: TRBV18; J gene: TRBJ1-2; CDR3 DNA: TGTGCCAGCTCACCAGGAAAGGGTCCTGGCTACACCTTC; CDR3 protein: CASSPGKGPGYTF